This T cell receptor beta chain is drawn from a study of graft-versus-host responses after intestinal transplantation. Assay used: immunoSEQ multiplex PCR; TCRdb lists only in-frame clones, some missing. Here the sample spans around 8,000 clones, roughly four fifths being singletons. Graft tissue processing released intraepithelial and lamina propria lymphocytes. This sample comprised ileum tissue, obtained approximately 120 days after transplant. The sequence was obtained from a human patient who received an intestinal transplant, so some T cells may come from the graft donor.

CDR3 DNA sequence: TGTGCCAGTAGCACTCCCTACAATGAGCAGTTCTTC. Its translation: CASSTPYNEQFF. The chain uses TRBV19 and TRBJ2-1; D gene unclear. Germline V gives CDR1 LNHDA, CDR2 SQIVND (reference sequence). V was pared by 6 bases and J by 2 bases, with 5 bases between. The CDR3 is 12 amino acids.